One and the same sample provided the 25 T cell receptor beta chains below, sequenced in a study of cytomegalovirus exposure and HLA in healthy donors. The method was immunoSEQ multiplex PCR; TCRdb's version includes in-frame clones alone and lacks a portion of them. Of 140,000 or so clones in the sample, 87% were seen once. What was sequenced was PBMCs. Every receptor here comes from a man between 18 and 29 years old in good health and CMV-seropositive.

The rearrangement joins TRBV14 to TRBJ1-6; the D is unclear. The CDR3 covers 13 residues. From germline, CDR1 is SGHDN and CDR2 FVKESK. The ends were cut back, 4 bases at V and 3 bases at J, with 4 bases in the middle. CDR3 coding DNA: TGTGCCAGCAGCCCGAGCTATAATTCACCCCTCCACTTT. Protein sequence: CASSPSYNSPLHF.

The chain joins TRBV30 to TRBJ2-3, with 7 positions matching TRBD2. The germline V gene encodes CDR1 GTSNPN and CDR2 SVGIG (reference sequence). V gave up 2 bases and J gave up 9 bases; unmatched junction bases: 5. The CDR3 runs to 12 residues. The CDR3 sequence: CAWSSSGATQYF. The CDR3 DNA reads TGTGCCTGGAGTTCAAGCGGGGCCACGCAGTATTTT.

This chain uses TRBV30 with TRBJ2-4; TRBD1 might be the D (5 bases). V lost 2 bases, J lost 4 bases, and 6 bases lay in between. The CDR3 runs to 12 residues. Per the germline V gene, CDR1 is GTSNPN and CDR2 is SVGIG (reference sequence). The CDR3 here is CAWSQGKNIQYF. DNA for the CDR3: TGTGCCTGGAGTCAGGGAAAAAACATTCAGTACTTC.

The CDR3 region is CASSRWGQVEAFF. The CDR3 bases are TGTGCCAGCAGCCGCTGGGGACAGGTAGAAGCTTTCTTT. The genes are TRBV5-4 and TRBJ1-1; 8 positions agree with TRBD1. The CDR3 runs 13 residues. Trimming took 4 bases from V and 8 from J; bases not matched to a gene: 7. Germline V gene data show CDR1 as SGHNT and CDR2 as YYREEE (reference sequence).

The gene calls are TRBV4-1 and TRBJ1-6; possible D gene TRBD1, 6 bases. Germline values: CDR1 MGHRA, CDR2 YSYEKL. This CDR3 has 18 amino acids. Trimming pared 0 bases from V and 8 bases from J, leaving 20 bases between. CDR3 protein: CASSQDSGRGRRDSPLHF. DNA for the CDR3: TGCGCCAGCAGCCAAGATTCCGGGCGGGGGCGCAGAGATTCACCCCTCCACTTT.

The V and J genes are TRBV7-2 and TRBJ1-5, with D uncertain. The V gene lost 4 bases and the J gene lost 7 bases, with 11 bases spanning the gap. The CDR3 loop spans 13 amino acids. The V gene's germline CDR1 is SGHTA and CDR2 FQGNSA. CDR3 bases: TGTGCCAGCAGCTCCCAGTGGTCGCAGCCCCAGCATTTT. Amino acids: CASSSQWSQPQHF.

V gene TRBV28 combines with J gene TRBJ2-7; D unresolved. This CDR3 region has 13 residues. CDR1 MDHEN and CDR2 SYDVKM come from the germline V gene. Between the trimmed V and J ends, which lost 3 bases and 3 bases, there was a span of 9 bases. DNA of the CDR3: TGTGCCAGCAGTTTGGGCTATCTCTACGAGCAGTACTTC. It codes for CASSLGYLYEQYF.

This sequence joins TRBV6-5 and TRBJ2-2, with unresolved D. The germline V and J ends were trimmed by 0 bases and 7 bases, with 6 bases remaining between them. CDR1 is MNHEY, CDR2 SVGAGI, per germline. The CDR3 extends over 13 amino acids. The CDR3 spells CASSYSTGGELFF. CDR3 in DNA: TGTGCCAGCAGTTACTCAACGGGCGGGGAGCTGTTTTTT.

The chain uses TRBV9 and TRBJ2-3; no clear D. V lost 2 bases, J lost 6 bases, and 10 bases lay in between. From germline, CDR1 is SGDLS and CDR2 YYNGEE. The CDR3 is made up of 13 amino acids. CDR3 DNA sequence: TGTGCCAGCAGCGTTGCGCCCTCCGATACGCAGTATTTT. Protein: CASSVAPSDTQYF.

CDR3 nucleotides: TGTGCCAGCAGCTTCGGACTGACTAACTATGGCTACACCTTC. It yields the protein CASSFGLTNYGYTF. The V call is TRBV7-2, the J call TRBJ1-2; D not certain. The CDR3 sequence is 14 residues long. Germline V lookup: CDR1 SGHTA, CDR2 FQGNSA. V was clipped by 3 bases and J by 0 bases, with 8 bases between them.

CDR3 residues: CASSSRGGGNTIYF. CDR3 sequence (DNA): TGTGCCAGCAGTTCCCGGGGAGGCGGAAACACCATATATTTT. The gene calls are TRBV28 and TRBJ1-3, with unresolved D. Between the trimmed V and J ends, which lost 4 bases and 4 bases, there was a span of 11 bases. This CDR3 comprises 14 residues. Germline CDR1 and CDR2: MDHEN and SYDVKM. The complete variable domain, with remaining parts taken from reference TRBV28 and TRBJ1-3, reads DVKVTQSSRYLVKRTGEKVFLECVQDMDHENMFWYRQDPGLGLRLIYFSYDVKMKEKGDIPEGYSVSREKKERFSLILESASTNQTSMYLCASSSRGGGNTIYFGEGSWLTVV.

This chain joins TRBV30 and TRBJ2-1; 9 bases map to TRBD2. V trimming: 2 bases; J trimming: 2 bases; junction bases outside the gene matches: 4. Germline V gene lookup returns CDR1 GTSNPN and CDR2 SVGIG (reference sequence). The CDR3 runs to 15 residues. CDR3: CAWSRLAGTYNEQFF. Written as DNA, the CDR3 is TGTGCCTGGAGTCGGCTAGCGGGAACCTACAATGAGCAGTTCTTC.

This rearrangement joins TRBV5-1 to TRBJ2-7; TRBD2 matches 8 bases. The CDR3 has 14 residues. Per germline, CDR1 SGHRS and CDR2 YFSETQ. V lost 3 bases and J lost 2; bases outside the gene matches: 4. The CDR3 sequence: CASSSTSEAYEQYF. CDR3 coding DNA: TGCGCCAGCAGCTCGACTAGCGAGGCCTACGAGCAGTACTTC.

The J gene is TRBJ1-5, the V gene TRBV30, with D maybe TRBD1 (5 bases). The CDR3 runs to 13 residues. The germline V and J ends were trimmed by 2 bases and 3 bases, with 8 bases remaining between them. Germline CDR1 and CDR2: GTSNPN and SVGIG (reference sequence). CDR3 nucleotide sequence: TGTGCCTGGAGTAAGGACAACAATCAGCCCCAGCATTTT. This encodes CAWSKDNNQPQHF. Filled out from reference TRBV30 and TRBJ1-5, the complete variable domain reads SQTIHQWPATLVQPVGSPLSLECTVEGTSNPNLYWYRQAAGRGLQLLFYSVGIGQISSEVPQNLSASRPQDRQFILSSKKLLLSDSGFYLCAWSKDNNQPQHFGDGTRLSIL.

This clone was detected only once. The chain is built from TRBV5-1 and TRBJ1-6; TRBD1 is a possible D gene (6 bases). The V gene lost 4 bases and the J gene lost 8 bases, with 13 bases spanning the gap. The length of the CDR3 is 14 residues. Germline V lookup: CDR1 SGHRS, CDR2 YFSETQ. Here the CDR3 reads CASSVTGDHSPLHF. The CDR3 DNA reads TGCGCCAGCAGCGTGACAGGAGATCATTCACCCCTCCACTTT.

The V and J genes are TRBV15 and TRBJ1-2, with TRBD1 identical over 8 bases. The germline V gene has CDR1 LNHNV and CDR2 YYDKDF (reference sequence). The CDR3 consists of 15 residues. After removal of 9 bases from V and 8 bases from J, the junction contained 17 bases not matched to a gene. The CDR3 loop reads CATAKRTGWLEGYTF. DNA for the CDR3: TGTGCCACGGCAAAAAGGACAGGGTGGTTAGAGGGCTACACCTTC. The full variable domain, rest sourced from reference TRBV15 and TRBJ1-2, is DAMVIQNPRYQVTQFGKPVTLSCSQTLNHNVMYWYQQKSSQAPKLLFHYYDKDFNNEADTPDNFQSRRPNTSFCFLDIRSPGLGDTAMYLCATAKRTGWLEGYTFGSGTRLTVV.

J is TRBJ1-3 and V is TRBV6-1, with 8 positions matching TRBD1. Trimming cost V 6 bases and J 4 bases; bases outside gene matches: 5. This CDR3 is 14 amino acids long. Looked up from germline, CDR1 is MNHNS and CDR2 is SASEGT. CDR3 nucleotides: TGTGCCAGCAGGAGCCAGGGGGCGGGAAACACCATATATTTT. As protein: CASRSQGAGNTIYF.

The chain links TRBV6-4 to TRBJ1-6, with D possibly being TRBD1 (6 bases). V lost 6 bases and J 15 bases, leaving 15 bases between the germline ends. Germline CDR1 is MRHNA and CDR2 is SNTAGT. The CDR3 is made up of 12 amino acids. The CDR3 here is CASSDKTGGLHF. In DNA, the CDR3 is TGTGCCAGCAGCGATAAGACAGGTGGCCTCCACTTT.

The sample holds a few counts of this clone. The chain combines TRBV5-4 with TRBJ1-5; no clear D gene. The CDR3 is 16 residues long. The V gene lost 0 bases and the J gene lost 2 bases, with 12 bases spanning the gap. CDR1 is SGHNT and CDR2 is YYREEE in the germline V gene (reference sequence). The CDR3 bases are TGTGCCAGCAGCTTGGGCGGGGAGCGGGGCAATCAGCCCCAGCATTTT. It encodes CASSLGGERGNQPQHF.

The chain employs TRBV19 and TRBJ2-3, with TRBD2 matching 9 bases. The CDR3 is 14 amino acids. CDR1 is LNHDA, CDR2 SQIVND, per germline (reference sequence). The ends lost 8 bases at V and 0 bases at J; junction bases unmatched: 3. The CDR3 is CASGTSGSTDTQYF. The CDR3 DNA is TGTGCCAGTGGCACTAGCGGGAGCACAGATACGCAGTATTTT. The full variable domain, its missing parts supplied by reference TRBV19 and TRBJ2-3, is DGGITQSPKYLFRKEGQNVTLSCEQNLNHDAMYWYRQDPGQGLRLIYYSQIVNDFQKGDIAEGYSVSREKKESFPLTVTSAQKNPTAFYLCASGTSGSTDTQYFGPGTRLTVL.

This chain links TRBV19 with TRBJ2-7; weak D call: TRBD1 (5 bases). The CDR3 extends over 15 amino acids. The ends were cut back, 2 bases at V and 3 bases at J, with 14 bases in the middle. Germline CDR1 and CDR2: LNHDA and SQIVND (reference sequence). CDR3 region: CASSIFWGWGYEQYF. For the CDR3, the DNA is TGTGCCAGTAGTATATTTTGGGGCTGGGGCTACGAGCAGTACTTC.

The rearrangement links TRBV15 to TRBJ1-5, with 7 nucleotides matching TRBD1. The CDR3 contains 15 residues. Per germline, CDR1 LNHNV and CDR2 YYDKDF (reference sequence). V lost 1 base to trimming and J lost 4 bases; unmatched junction nucleotides: 4. CDR3 nucleotides: TGTGCCACCAGCAGAGCTCCAGGGGGGAATCAGCCCCAGCATTTT. Its translation: CATSRAPGGNQPQHF.

The table lists this clone with a count of one. The chain uses TRBV7-6 and TRBJ2-3; possibly TRBD1 for D (5 bases). Germline CDR1 reads SGHVS; CDR2 reads FNYEAQ. The CDR3 is 15 residues long. V dropped 0 bases and J dropped 0 bases, with 7 bases sitting between them. Written as DNA, the CDR3 is TGTGCCAGCAGCTTAGCGGGGCCGAGCACAGATACGCAGTATTTT. Protein product: CASSLAGPSTDTQYF.

Notes on this clone: The junction shows a germline mismatch at one end, possibly a read error. The chain has TRBV7-7 and TRBJ2-1, with D possibly matching TRBD2 (7 bases). CDR3 length: 15 amino acids. Germline V gene data show CDR1 as SSHAT and CDR2 as FNYEAQ (reference sequence). CDR3 DNA: TGTGCTAGCAGCTTAGGAGGGGGGGCGGTGAATGAGCAGTTCTTC. Protein product: CASSLGGGAVNEQFF.

This chain uses TRBV30 with TRBJ2-5; D is perhaps TRBD1 (6 bases). CDR1 is GTSNPN, CDR2 SVGIG, per germline (reference sequence). The CDR3 has 16 amino acids. The V gene lost 2 bases and the J gene lost 1 base, with 17 bases spanning the gap. In nucleotides, the CDR3 is TGTGCCTGGAGTAAAAACAGGGTCCCGTCCCAAGAGACCCAGTACTTC. Translated, it gives CAWSKNRVPSQETQYF.